The rows below give T cell receptor beta chains drawn from one sample of a study of shared clonotypes between healthy human individuals. This table comes from immunoSEQ multiplex PCR, and its TCRdb copy is limited to in-frame clones, with some not included. The data hold millions of clones, with approximately 95% observed a single time. Sample: naive CD4+ T cells from PBMCs. The receptors were gathered from a man aged 18 to 29 in good health. Some clones in this sample may be carry-over from other donors' samples. Both conserved end residues are part of each CDR3. Fields, in order: D gene, J gene, V gene, CDR3 DNA, CDR3 protein. The D gene is left open where the match is weak.

d_gene: NA; j_gene: TRBJ1-1; v_gene: TRBV30; CDR3nt: TGTGCCTGGAGTGGTGCCCCTGAAGCTTTCTTT; CDR3aa: CAWSGAPEAFF
d_gene: NA; j_gene: TRBJ1-1; v_gene: TRBV2; CDR3nt: TGTGCCAGCACCCAGGGCCTGAACACTGAAGCTTTCTTT; CDR3aa: CASTQGLNTEAFF
d_gene: NA; j_gene: TRBJ2-1; v_gene: TRBV5-1; CDR3nt: TGCGCCAGCAGCGGGACCGGGACACCATACAATGAGCAGTTCTTC; CDR3aa: CASSGTGTPYNEQFF
d_gene: NA; j_gene: TRBJ1-4; v_gene: TRBV5-1; CDR3nt: TGCGCCAGCAGCTACATGGCCCCTCATGGGGAAAAACTGTTTTTT; CDR3aa: CASSYMAPHGEKLFF
d_gene: NA; j_gene: TRBJ2-2; v_gene: TRBV5-1; CDR3nt: TGCGCCAGCAGCTTGGACAGAGCCACCGGGGAGCTGTTTTTT; CDR3aa: CASSLDRATGELFF
d_gene: NA; j_gene: TRBJ1-5; v_gene: TRBV28; CDR3nt: TGTGCCAGCAGGGGGGGGGATCAGCCCCAGCATTTT; CDR3aa: CASRGGDQPQHF
d_gene: TRBD2; j_gene: TRBJ2-7; v_gene: TRBV6-5; CDR3nt: TGTGCCAGCACACCCCATCTAGCGGGAGCCTACGAGCAGTACTTC; CDR3aa: CASTPHLAGAYEQYF
d_gene: NA; j_gene: TRBJ1-1; v_gene: TRBV14; CDR3nt: TGTGCCAGCAGCCAAACCTGGGACACGCCTGAAGCTTTCTTT; CDR3aa: CASSQTWDTPEAFF
d_gene: TRBD1; j_gene: TRBJ1-1; v_gene: TRBV7-3; CDR3nt: TGTGCCAGCAGGTTAACAGGGGGCACTGAAGCTTTCTTT; CDR3aa: CASRLTGGTEAFF
d_gene: NA; j_gene: TRBJ2-5; v_gene: TRBV5-1; CDR3nt: TGCGCCAGCAGCTCTCCCGGGTTCCCTCCAGAGACCCAGTACTTC; CDR3aa: CASSSPGFPPETQYF
d_gene: TRBD2; j_gene: TRBJ2-2; v_gene: TRBV7-8; CDR3nt: TGTGCCAGCAGCCGACTGACTAGCGGGGCGAACACCGGGGAGCTGTTTTTT; CDR3aa: CASSRLTSGANTGELFF
d_gene: NA; j_gene: TRBJ2-5; v_gene: TRBV9; CDR3nt: TGTGCCAGCAGCGTAGCCGTTCGGAGAGACCAAGAGACCCAGTACTTC; CDR3aa: CASSVAVRRDQETQYF
d_gene: TRBD1; j_gene: TRBJ2-7; v_gene: TRBV20-1; CDR3nt: TGCAGTGCTAACAGGGGTAAAGAGCAGTACTTC; CDR3aa: CSANRGKEQYF
d_gene: TRBD2; j_gene: TRBJ2-3; v_gene: TRBV5-8; CDR3nt: TGTGCCAGCAGCGTAGCGGGGGATGGGGGCACAGATACGCAGTATTTT; CDR3aa: CASSVAGDGGTDTQYF
d_gene: NA; j_gene: TRBJ2-3; v_gene: TRBV27; CDR3nt: TGTGCCAGCAGTTTACGTCGAGGAAGCACAGATACGCAGTATTTT; CDR3aa: CASSLRRGSTDTQYF
d_gene: NA; j_gene: TRBJ1-2; v_gene: TRBV5-1; CDR3nt: TGCGCCAGCAGCTTGGGCCAGGGAAGGAGAGGCTACACCTTC; CDR3aa: CASSLGQGRRGYTF
d_gene: NA; j_gene: TRBJ1-2; v_gene: TRBV11-2; CDR3nt: TGTGCCAGCAGCTCTGGGACTTACTATGGCTACACCTTC; CDR3aa: CASSSGTYYGYTF